The T cell receptor beta chain described here comes from a study of blood T cell repertoires in COVID-19. A few counts support this clone. The CDR3 length is 16 residues. CDR1 and CDR2 (germline): LGHDT, YNNKEL (reference sequence). With V trimmed by 3 bases and J by 2 bases, 10 bases remained unmatched. Original data processing: Quantification of nucleated cells was approximated via reference gene primer amplification. Sequenced by immunoSEQ multiplex PCR; TCRdb stores in-frame clones only, minus some. That table is the source of V, J and clone size, and D and trimming were worked out from the DNA. Of roughly 200,000 clones listed, roughly 84% are singletons.

This chain joins TRBV3-1 (or the pseudogene TRBV3-2) and TRBJ2-7, with 7 bases matching TRBD1. Sequencing was done on a sample of peripheral blood. The source of this sequence is a man aged 35 to 55 with acute or convalescent COVID-19. The CDR3 reads CASSQGTGTAPYEQYF. The CDR3 nucleotides are TGTGCCAGCAGCCAGGGGACCGGGACAGCTCCCTACGAGCAGTACTTC.